The source of this TCR beta chain is a study of blood T cell repertoires in COVID-19. Study details: Sample material is recorded as cDNA or gDNA derived from T cells, B-cell-depleted T cells, or PBMCs.

Profiled with immunoSEQ multiplex PCR; TCRdb holds only in-frame clones, not every one. The sample records a few hundred thousand clones, 90% being singletons. Individuals aged about 18 to 100 years were recruited from fewer than 30 US areas. Membership in each cohort depended on participant-reported clinical history. A PCR-confirmed or clinician-diagnosed COVID-19 case had contacted exposed participants within 2 weeks of entry. CDR1 and CDR2 from the germline V gene are SGHVS and FQNEAQ. CDR3 length: 13 amino acids. V trimming: 5 bases; J trimming: 5 bases; junction bases outside the gene matches: 5.

The sample taken for sequencing was PBMCs or T cells enriched from blood (not recorded which). This TCR was sampled from a man younger than 40 who had been exposed to COVID-19. The gene calls are TRBV7-8 and TRBJ1-1; 7 nucleotides line up with TRBD1. The CDR3 DNA sequence: TGTGCCAGCAGCGTTCAGGGGGAGACTGAAGCTTTCTTT. Its protein product is CASSVQGETEAFF.